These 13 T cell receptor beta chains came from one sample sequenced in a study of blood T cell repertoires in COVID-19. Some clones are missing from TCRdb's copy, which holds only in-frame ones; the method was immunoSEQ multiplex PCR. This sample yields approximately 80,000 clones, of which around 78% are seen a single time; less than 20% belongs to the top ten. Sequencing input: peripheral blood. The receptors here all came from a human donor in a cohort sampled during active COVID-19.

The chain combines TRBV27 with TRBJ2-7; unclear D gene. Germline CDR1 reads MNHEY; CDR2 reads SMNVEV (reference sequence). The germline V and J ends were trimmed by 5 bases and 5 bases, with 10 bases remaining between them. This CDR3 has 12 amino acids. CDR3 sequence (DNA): TGTGCCAGCAGTCCGCCAGGAAACGAGCAGTACTTC. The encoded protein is CASSPPGNEQYF.

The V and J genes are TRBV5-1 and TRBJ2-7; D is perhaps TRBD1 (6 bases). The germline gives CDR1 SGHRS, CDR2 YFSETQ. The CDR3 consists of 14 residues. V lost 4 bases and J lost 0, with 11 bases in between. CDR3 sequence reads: CASSARDNSYEQYF. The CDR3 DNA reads TGCGCCAGCAGCGCCCGGGACAACTCCTACGAGCAGTACTTC.

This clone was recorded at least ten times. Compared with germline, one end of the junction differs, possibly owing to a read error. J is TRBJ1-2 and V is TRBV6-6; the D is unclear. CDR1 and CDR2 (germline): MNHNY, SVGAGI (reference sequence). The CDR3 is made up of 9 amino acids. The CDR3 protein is CASSYPPAF. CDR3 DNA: TGTGCCAGCAGTTACCCTCCCGCCTTC.

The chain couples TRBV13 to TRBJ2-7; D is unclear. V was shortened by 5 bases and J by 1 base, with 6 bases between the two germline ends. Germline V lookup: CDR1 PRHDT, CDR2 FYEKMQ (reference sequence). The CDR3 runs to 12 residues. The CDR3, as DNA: TGTGCCAGCAGCATTCAATCCTACGAGCAGTACGTC. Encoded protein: CASSIQSYEQYV.

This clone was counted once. The DNA of the CDR3 is TGTGCCAGCAGTGGGGACAGGGACGAGCAGTACTTC. Its protein is CASSGDRDEQYF. The chain links TRBV12-3 or TRBV12-4 to TRBJ2-7, with 9 positions matching TRBD1. The CDR3 runs to 12 residues. J was trimmed by 5 bases and V by 5 bases; bases with no gene match: 1.

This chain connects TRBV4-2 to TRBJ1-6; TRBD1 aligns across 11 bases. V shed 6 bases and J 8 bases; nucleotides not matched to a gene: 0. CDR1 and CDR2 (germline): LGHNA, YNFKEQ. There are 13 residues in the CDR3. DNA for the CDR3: TGTGCCAGCAGGGACAGGGGGCATTCACCCCTCCACTTT. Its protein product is CASRDRGHSPLHF.

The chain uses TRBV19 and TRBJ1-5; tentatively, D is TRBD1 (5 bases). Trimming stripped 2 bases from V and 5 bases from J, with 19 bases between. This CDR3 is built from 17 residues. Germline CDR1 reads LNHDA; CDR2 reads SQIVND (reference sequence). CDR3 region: CASSIRQGVGLDQPQHF. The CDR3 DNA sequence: TGTGCCAGTAGTATAAGACAAGGGGTAGGGCTCGATCAGCCCCAGCATTTT.

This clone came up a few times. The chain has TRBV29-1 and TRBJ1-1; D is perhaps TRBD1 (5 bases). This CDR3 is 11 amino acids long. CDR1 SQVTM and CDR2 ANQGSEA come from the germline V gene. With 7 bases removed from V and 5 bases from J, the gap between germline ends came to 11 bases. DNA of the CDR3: TGCAGCGCCCTACGGGGGACTGAAGCTTTCTTT. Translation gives CSALRGTEAFF.

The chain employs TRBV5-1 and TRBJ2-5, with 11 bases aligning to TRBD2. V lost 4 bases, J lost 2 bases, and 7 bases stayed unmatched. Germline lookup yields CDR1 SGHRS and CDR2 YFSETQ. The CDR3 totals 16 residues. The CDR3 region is CASSLRLAGNQETQYF. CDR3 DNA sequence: TGCGCCAGCAGCCTTAGACTAGCGGGGAATCAAGAGACCCAGTACTTC.

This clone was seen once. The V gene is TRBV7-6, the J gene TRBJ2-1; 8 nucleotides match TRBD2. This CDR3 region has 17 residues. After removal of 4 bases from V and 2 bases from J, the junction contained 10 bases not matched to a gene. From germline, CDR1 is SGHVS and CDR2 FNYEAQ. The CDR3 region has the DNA TGTGCCAGCAGCTCACCGGGCGGGGGGAGGACCTACAATGAGCAGTTCTTC. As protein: CASSSPGGGRTYNEQFF.

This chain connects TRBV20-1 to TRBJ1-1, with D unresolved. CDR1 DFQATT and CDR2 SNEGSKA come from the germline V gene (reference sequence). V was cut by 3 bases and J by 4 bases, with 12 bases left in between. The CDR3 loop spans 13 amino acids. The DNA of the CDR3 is TGCAGTGCTAGTAGTAGCACCGCCACTGAAGCTTTCTTT. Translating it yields CSASSSTATEAFF.

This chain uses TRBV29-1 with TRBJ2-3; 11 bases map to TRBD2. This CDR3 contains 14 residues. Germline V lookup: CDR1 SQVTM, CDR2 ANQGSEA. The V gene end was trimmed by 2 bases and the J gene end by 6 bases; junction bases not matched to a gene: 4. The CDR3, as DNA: TGCAGCGTTGAAAATAGCGGGAGGGAGGATACGCAGTATTTT. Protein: CSVENSGREDTQYF.

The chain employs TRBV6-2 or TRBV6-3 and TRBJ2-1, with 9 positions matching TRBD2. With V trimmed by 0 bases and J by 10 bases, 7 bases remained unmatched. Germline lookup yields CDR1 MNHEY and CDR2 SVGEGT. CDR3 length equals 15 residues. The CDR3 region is CASSYSASGTSEQFF. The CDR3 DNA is TGTGCCAGCAGTTACTCGGCTAGCGGGACGTCCGAGCAGTTCTTC.